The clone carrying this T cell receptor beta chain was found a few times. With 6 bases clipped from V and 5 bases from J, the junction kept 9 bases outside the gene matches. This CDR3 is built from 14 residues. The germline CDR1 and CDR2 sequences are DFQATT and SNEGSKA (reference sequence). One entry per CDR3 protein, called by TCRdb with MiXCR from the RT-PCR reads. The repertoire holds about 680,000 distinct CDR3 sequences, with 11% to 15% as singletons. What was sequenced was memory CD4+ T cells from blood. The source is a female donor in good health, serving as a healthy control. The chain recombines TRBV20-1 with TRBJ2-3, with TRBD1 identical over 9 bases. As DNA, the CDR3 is TGCAGTGCATTCCGGGACAGGGCCCAAGATACGCAGTATTTT. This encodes CSAFRDRAQDTQYF.